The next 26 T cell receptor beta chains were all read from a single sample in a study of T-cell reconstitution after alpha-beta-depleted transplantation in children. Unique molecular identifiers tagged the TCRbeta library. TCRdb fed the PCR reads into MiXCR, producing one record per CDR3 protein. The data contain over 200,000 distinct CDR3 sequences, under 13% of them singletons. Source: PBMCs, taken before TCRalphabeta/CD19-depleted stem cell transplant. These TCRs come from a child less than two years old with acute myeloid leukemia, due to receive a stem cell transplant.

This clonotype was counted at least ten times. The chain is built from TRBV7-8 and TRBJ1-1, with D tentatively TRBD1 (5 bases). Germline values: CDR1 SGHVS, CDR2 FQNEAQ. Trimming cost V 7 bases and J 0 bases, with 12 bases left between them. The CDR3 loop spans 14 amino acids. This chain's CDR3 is CASKPGRVNTEAFF. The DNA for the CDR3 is TGTGCCAGCAAACCGGGACGGGTGAACACTGAAGCTTTCTTT.

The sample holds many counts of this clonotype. CDR3 nucleotides: TGCGCCAGCAGCCTATTGGGGACGTTTACGGCGGACACTGAAGCTTTCTTT. Translated, it gives CASSLLGTFTADTEAFF. This chain joins TRBV5-1 and TRBJ1-1; possible D gene TRBD1, 5 bases. The length of the CDR3 is 17 residues. Looked up from germline, CDR1 is SGHRS and CDR2 is YFSETQ. The V end lost 4 bases, the J end lost 3 bases, and 22 bases lay between the germline ends.

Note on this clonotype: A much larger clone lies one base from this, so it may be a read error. CDR3 DNA sequence: TGTGCCTGGAGTTCGGTAGGCGAGCAGTACTTC. Translated: CAWSSVGEQYF. The J gene is TRBJ2-7, the V gene TRBV30; D ambiguous. V was shortened by 2 bases and J by 6 bases, with 8 bases between the two germline ends. CDR3 length: 11 residues. Germline V gene lookup returns CDR1 GTSNPN and CDR2 SVGIG (reference sequence). The whole variable domain, filled in from reference TRBV30 and TRBJ2-7, reads SQTIHQWPATLVQPVGSPLSLECTVEGTSNPNLYWYRQAAGRGLQLLFYSVGIGQISSEVPQNLSASRPQDRQFILSSKKLLLSDSGFYLCAWSSVGEQYFGPGTRLTVT.

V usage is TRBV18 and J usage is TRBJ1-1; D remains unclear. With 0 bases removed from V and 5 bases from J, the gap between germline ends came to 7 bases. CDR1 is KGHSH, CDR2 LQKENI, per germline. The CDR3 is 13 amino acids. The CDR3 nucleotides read TGTGCCAGCTCACCACCTTTCCGGACTGAAGCTTTCTTT. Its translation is CASSPPFRTEAFF.

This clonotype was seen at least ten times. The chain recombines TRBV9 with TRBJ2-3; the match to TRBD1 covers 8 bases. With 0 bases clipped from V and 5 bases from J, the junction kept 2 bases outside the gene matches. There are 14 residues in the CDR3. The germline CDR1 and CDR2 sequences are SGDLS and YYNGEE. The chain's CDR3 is CASSVAQGGDTQYF. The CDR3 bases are TGTGCCAGCAGCGTAGCACAGGGGGGAGATACGCAGTATTTT.

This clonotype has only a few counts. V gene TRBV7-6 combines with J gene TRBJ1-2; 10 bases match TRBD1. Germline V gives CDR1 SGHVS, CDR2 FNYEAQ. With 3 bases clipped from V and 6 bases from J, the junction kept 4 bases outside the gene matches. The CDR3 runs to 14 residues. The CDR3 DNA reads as TGTGCCAGCAGCTTCGGGACAGGGGATCATGGCTACACCTTC. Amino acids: CASSFGTGDHGYTF.

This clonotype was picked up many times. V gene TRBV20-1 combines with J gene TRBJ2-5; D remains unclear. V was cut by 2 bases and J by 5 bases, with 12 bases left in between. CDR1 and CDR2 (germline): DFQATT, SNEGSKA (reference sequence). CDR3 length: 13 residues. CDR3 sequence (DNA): TGCAGTGCTAGATTCGTAGTAGGGGAGACCCAGTACTTC. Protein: CSARFVVGETQYF.

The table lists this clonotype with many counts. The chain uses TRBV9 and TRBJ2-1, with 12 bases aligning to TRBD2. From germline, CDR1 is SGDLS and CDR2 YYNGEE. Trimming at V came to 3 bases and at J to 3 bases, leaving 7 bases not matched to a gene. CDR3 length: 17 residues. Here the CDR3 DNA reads TGTGCCAGCAGCGCCGCCCTAGCGGGAGGGCACTACAATGAGCAGTTCTTC. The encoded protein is CASSAALAGGHYNEQFF.

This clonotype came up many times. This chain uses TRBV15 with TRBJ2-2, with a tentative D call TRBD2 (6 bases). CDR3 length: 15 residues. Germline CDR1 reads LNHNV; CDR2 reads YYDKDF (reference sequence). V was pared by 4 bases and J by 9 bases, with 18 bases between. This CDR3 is CATSIRLGPDRELFF. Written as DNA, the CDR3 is TGTGCCACCAGCATCCGACTAGGACCGGACCGGGAGCTGTTTTTT.

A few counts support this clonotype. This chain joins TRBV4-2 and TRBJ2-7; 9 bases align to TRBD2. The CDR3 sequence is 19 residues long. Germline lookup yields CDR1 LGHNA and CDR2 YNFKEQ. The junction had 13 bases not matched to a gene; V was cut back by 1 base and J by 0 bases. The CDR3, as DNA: TGTGCCAGCAGCCAAGCGGAACCCGCGGGAGGGACATTCTCCTACGAGCAGTACTTC. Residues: CASSQAEPAGGTFSYEQYF.

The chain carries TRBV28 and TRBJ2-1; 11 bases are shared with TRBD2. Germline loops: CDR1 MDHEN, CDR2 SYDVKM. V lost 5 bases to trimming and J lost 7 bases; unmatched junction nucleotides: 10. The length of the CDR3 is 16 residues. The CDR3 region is CASSTVAGGLGNEQFF. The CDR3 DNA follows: TGTGCCAGCAGTACCGTAGCGGGGGGGCTCGGAAATGAGCAGTTCTTC.

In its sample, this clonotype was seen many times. The DNA for the CDR3 is TGTGCCAGCAGCCCTTCTAGCGGGAGCGGAGCGGCTTACAATGAGCAGTTCTTC. It codes for CASSPSSGSGAAYNEQFF. This chain joins TRBV28 and TRBJ2-1, with TRBD2 matching 10 bases. Germline V gene lookup returns CDR1 MDHEN and CDR2 SYDVKM. After removal of 6 bases from V and 4 bases from J, the junction contained 15 bases not matched to a gene. CDR3 length: 18 residues.

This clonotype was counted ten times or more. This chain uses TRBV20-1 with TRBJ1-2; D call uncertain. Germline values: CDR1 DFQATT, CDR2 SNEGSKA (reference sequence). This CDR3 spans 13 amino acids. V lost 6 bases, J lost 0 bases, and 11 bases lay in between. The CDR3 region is CSAQAGANYGYTF. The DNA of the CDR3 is TGCAGTGCCCAAGCGGGAGCTAACTATGGCTACACCTTC.

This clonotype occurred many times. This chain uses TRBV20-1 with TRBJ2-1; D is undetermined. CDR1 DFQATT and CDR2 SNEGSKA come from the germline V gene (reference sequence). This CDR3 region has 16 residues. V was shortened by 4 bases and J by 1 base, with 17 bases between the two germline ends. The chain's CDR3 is CSATPSLGSSYNEQFF. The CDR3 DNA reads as TGCAGTGCTACTCCTTCGCTCGGCTCGTCCTACAATGAGCAGTTCTTC.

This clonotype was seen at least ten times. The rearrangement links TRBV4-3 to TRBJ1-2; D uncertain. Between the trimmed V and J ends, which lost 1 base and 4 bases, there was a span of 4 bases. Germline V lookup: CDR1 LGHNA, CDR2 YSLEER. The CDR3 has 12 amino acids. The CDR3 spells CASSQGIYGYTF. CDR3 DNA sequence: TGCGCCAGCAGCCAAGGGATCTATGGCTACACCTTC.

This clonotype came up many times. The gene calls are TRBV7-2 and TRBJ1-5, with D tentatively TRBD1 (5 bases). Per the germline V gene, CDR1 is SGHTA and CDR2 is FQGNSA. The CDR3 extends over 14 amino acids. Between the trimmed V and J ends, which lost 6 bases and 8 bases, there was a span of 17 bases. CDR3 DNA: TGTGCCAGCAGTTTGGAGCGGGGCTTAAAGCCCCAGCATTTT. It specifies CASSLERGLKPQHF.

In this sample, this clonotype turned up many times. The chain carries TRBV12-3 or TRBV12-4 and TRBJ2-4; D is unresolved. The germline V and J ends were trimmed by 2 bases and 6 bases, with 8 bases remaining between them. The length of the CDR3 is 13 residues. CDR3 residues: CASSLMDINIQYF. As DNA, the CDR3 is TGTGCCAGCAGTTTAATGGATATAAACATTCAGTACTTC.

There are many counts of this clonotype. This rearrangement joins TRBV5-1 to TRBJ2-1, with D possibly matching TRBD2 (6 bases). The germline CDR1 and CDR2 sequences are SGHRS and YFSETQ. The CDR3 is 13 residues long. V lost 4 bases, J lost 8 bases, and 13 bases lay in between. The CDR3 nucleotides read TGCGCCAGCAGCCCGACGGGAGTGGATGAGCAGTTCTTC. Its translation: CASSPTGVDEQFF.

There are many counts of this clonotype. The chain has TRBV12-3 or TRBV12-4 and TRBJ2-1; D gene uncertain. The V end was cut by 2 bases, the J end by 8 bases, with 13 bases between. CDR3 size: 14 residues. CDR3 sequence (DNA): TGTGCCAGCAGTTTAAGTACTCAAGCCTATGAGCAGTTCTTC. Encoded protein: CASSLSTQAYEQFF.

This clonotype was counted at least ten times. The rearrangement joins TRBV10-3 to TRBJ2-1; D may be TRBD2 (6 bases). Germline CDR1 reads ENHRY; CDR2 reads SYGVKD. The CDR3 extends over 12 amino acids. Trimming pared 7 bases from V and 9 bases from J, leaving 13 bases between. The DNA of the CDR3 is TGTGCCATCACCCCGGTGGGAGGTGAGCAGTTCTTC. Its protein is CAITPVGGEQFF.

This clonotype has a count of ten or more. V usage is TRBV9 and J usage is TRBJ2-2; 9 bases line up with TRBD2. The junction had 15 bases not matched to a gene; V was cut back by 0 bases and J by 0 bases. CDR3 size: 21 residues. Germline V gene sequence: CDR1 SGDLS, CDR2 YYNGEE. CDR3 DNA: TGTGCCAGCAGCGTAGACCCACGTGGTTTAGCGGGAGAACCGAACACCGGGGAGCTGTTTTTT. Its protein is CASSVDPRGLAGEPNTGELFF.

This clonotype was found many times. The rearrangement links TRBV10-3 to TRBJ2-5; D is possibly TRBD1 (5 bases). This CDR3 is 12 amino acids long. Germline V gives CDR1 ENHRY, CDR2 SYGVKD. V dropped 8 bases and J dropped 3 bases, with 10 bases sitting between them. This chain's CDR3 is CAIRGQKETQYF. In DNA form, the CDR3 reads TGTGCCATCCGAGGACAAAAAGAGACCCAGTACTTC.

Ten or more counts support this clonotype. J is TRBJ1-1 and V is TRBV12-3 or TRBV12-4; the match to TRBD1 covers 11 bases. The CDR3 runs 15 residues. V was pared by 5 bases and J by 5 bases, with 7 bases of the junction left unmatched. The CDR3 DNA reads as TGTGCCAGCAGTCCCGGACAGGGGGCGATGACTGAAGCTTTCTTT. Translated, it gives CASSPGQGAMTEAFF.

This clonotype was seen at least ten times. The CDR3 nucleotides read TGTGCCAGCAGTGAAAAGGGACAGCTTTGGGATGAGCAGTTCTTC. Encoded protein: CASSEKGQLWDEQFF. This chain joins TRBV6-1 and TRBJ2-1; 7 bases match TRBD1. From germline, CDR1 is MNHNS and CDR2 SASEGT. V lost 2 bases and J lost 8; bases outside the gene matches: 9. This CDR3 comprises 15 residues.

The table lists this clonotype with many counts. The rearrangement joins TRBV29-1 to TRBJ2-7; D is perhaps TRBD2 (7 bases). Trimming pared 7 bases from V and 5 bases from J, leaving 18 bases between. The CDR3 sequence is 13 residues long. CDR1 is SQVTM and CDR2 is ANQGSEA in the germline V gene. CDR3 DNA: TGCAGCGCTGAGTCCAGGGGAGGGGACGAGCAGTACTTC. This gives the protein CSAESRGGDEQYF.

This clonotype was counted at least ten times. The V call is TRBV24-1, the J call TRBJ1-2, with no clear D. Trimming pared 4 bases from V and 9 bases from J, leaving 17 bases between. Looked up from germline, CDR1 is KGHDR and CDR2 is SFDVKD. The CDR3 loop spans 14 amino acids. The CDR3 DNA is TGTGCCACCAGTGAGTTTTACAGCGTTAACAGCTACACCTTC. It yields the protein CATSEFYSVNSYTF.